This TCR beta chain was profiled in a study of Graves' ophthalmopathy and Graves' hyperthyroidism. Study-level information: Before any treatment was given, at initial diagnosis, peripheral blood was collected. Study findings and constraints: The majority of expanded thyroid clonotypes above 0.001 frequency also occurred in blood. With roughly 69% sensitivity and approximately 72% specificity, the model predicted ophthalmopathy progression.

Concerning this clonotype: The target antigen is unknown.

Per germline, CDR1 DFQATT and CDR2 SNEGSKA (reference sequence). The CDR3 sequence is 15 residues long. V shed 0 bases and J 0 bases; nucleotides not matched to a gene: 3. Excluded: other autoimmune disease, uncontrolled infection, pregnancy or lactation. Using RNA transcripts, the TCR beta CDR3 regions were amplified. HTBI primers were employed in first-round RT-PCR, then a second-round multiplex PCR followed. Each CDR3 protein is one row after TCRdb ran MiXCR on the multiplex PCR reads. Altogether approximately 460,000 distinct CDR3 sequences are present, 13% to 15% being singletons, with the ten largest covering over 8%.

Specimen: blood. This sequence joins TRBV20-1 and TRBJ1-1; 8 bases are a match to TRBD1. This receptor was taken from a woman in her twenties or thirties with Graves' ophthalmopathy. DNA for the CDR3: TGCAGTGCTAGAGATCGGGACAGGTTGAACACTGAAGCTTTCTTT. Residues: CSARDRDRLNTEAFF.